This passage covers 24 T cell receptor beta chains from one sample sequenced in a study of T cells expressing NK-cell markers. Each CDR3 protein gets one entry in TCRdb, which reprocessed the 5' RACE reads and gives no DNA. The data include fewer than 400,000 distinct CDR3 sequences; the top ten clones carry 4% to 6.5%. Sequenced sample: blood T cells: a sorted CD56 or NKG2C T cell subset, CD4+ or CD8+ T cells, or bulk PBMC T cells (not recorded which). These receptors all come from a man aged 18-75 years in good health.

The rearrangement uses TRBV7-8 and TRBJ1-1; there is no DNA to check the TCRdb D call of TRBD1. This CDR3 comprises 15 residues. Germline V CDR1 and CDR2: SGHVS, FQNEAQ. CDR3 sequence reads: CASSLVVRGQTEAFF.

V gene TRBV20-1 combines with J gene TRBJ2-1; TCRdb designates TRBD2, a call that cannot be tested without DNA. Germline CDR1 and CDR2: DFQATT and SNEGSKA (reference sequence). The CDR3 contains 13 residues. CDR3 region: CSAVSETNNEQFF.

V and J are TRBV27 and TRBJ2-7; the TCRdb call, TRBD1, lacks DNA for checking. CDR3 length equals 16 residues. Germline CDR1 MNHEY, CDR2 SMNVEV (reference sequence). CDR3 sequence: CASSPPSLSGVNEQYF.

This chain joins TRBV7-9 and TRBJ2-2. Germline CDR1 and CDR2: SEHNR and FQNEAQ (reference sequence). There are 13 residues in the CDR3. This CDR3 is CASRTDGSGELFF.

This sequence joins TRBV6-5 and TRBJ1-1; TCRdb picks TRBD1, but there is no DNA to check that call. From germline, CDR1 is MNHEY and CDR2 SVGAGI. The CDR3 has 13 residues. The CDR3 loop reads CASSNKGGVEAFF.

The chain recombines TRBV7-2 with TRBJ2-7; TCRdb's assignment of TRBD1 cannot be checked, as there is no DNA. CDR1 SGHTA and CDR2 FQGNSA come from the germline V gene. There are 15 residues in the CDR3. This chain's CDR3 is CASSFSGTVSYEQYF.

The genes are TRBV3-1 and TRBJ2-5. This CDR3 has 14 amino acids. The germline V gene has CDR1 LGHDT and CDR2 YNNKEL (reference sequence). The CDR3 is CASSRARSQETQYF.

CDR3 amino acids: CASSERGTGGHEQYF. The chain is built from TRBV25-1 and TRBJ2-7; without DNA, the TCRdb call of TRBD1 cannot be checked. The CDR3 is made up of 15 amino acids. Germline V lookup: CDR1 MGHDK, CDR2 SYGVNS.

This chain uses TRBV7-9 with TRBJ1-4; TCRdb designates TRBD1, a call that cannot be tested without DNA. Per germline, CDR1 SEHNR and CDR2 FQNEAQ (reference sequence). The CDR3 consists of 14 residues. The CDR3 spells CASSKQGAFEKLFF. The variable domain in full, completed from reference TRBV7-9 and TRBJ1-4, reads DTGVSQNPRHKITKRGQNVTFRCDPISEHNRLYWYRQTLGQGPEFLTYFQNEAQLEKSRLLSDRFSAERPKGSFSTLEIQRTEQGDSAMYLCASSKQGAFEKLFFGSGTQLSVL.

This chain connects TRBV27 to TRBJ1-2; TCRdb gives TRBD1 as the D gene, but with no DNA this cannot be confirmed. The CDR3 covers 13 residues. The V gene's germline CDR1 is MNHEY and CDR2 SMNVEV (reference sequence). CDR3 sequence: CASSTLGTGIYTF.

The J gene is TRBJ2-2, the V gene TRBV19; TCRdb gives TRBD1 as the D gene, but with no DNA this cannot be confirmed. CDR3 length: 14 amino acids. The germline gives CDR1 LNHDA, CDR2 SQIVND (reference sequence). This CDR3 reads CATTPGTSTGELFF. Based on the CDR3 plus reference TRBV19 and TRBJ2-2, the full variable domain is DGGITQSPKYLFRKEGQNVTLSCEQNLNHDAMYWYRQDPGQGLRLIYYSQIVNDFQKGDIAEGYSVSREKKESFPLTVTSAQKNPTAFYLCATTPGTSTGELFFGEGSRLTVL.

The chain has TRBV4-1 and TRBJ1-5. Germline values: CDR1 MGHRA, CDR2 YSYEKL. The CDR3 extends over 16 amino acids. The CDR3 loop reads CASSQDVIIGNQPQHF.

The CDR3 loop reads CASTLRRLNTEAFF. The chain employs TRBV2 and TRBJ1-1; with no DNA, the TCRdb D assignment of TRBD1 cannot be verified. From germline, CDR1 is SNHLY and CDR2 FYNNEI. CDR3 length: 14 residues.

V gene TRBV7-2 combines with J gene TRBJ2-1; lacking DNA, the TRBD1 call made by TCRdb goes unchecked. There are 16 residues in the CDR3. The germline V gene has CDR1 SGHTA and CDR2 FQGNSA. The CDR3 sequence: CASSLHLGQGYNEQFF.

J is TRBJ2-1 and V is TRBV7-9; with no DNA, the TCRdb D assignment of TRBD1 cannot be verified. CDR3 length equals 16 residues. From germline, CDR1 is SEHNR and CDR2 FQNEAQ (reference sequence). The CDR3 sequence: CASSLERGGRDNEQFF.

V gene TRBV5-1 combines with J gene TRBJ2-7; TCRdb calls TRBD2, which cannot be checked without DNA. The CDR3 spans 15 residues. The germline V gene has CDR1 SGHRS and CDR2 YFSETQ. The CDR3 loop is CASRKTSGLTYEQYF.

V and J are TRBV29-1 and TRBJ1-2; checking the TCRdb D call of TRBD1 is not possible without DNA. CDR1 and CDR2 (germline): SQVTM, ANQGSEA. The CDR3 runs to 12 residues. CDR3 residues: CSVQWGLNGYTF.

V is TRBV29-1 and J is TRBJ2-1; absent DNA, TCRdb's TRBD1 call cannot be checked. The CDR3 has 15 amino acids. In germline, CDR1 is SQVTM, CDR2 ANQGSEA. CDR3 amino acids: CSVERSGGIIHEQFF.

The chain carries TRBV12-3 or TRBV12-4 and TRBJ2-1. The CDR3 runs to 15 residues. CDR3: CASSSPAPVLNEQFF.

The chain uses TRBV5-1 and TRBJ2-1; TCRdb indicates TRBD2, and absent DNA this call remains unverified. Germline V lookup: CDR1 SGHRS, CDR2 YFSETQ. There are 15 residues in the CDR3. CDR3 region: CASSLSVTSGAEQFF.

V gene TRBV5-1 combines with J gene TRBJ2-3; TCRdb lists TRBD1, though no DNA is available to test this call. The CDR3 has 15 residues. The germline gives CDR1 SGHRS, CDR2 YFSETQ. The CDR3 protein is CASSSTGGSTDTQYF.

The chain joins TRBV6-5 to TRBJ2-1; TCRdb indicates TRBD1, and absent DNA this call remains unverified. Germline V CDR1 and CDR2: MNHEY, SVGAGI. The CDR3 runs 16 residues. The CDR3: CASSYETASTGDEQFF.

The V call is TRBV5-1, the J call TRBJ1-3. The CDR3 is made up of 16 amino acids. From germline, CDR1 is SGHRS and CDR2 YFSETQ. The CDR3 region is CASSNTYTELGNTIYF.

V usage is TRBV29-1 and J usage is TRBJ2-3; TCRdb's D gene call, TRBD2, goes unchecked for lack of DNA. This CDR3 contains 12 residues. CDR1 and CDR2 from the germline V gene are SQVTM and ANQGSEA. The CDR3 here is CSVGTSGGTQYF.